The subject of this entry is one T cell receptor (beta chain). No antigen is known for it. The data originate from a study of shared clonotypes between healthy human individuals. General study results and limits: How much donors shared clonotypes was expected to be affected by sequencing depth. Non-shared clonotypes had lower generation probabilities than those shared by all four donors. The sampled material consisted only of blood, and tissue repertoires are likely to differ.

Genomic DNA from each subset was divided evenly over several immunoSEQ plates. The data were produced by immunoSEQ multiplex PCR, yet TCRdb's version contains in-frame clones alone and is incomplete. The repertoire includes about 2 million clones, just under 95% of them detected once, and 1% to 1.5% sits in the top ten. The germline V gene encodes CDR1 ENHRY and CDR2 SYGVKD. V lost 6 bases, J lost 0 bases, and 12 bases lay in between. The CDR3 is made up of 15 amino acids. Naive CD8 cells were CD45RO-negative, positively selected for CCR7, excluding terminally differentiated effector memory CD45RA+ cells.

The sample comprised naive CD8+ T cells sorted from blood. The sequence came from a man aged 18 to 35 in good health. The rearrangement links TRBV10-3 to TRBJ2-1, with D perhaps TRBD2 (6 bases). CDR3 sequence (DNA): TGTGCCATCAGCATAGCGGAGATCTCCTACAATGAGCAGTTCTTC. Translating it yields CAISIAEISYNEQFF.